The 20 T cell receptor beta chains below come from one sample, sequenced in a study of shared clonotypes between healthy human individuals. Produced via immunoSEQ multiplex PCR; TCRdb's table is partial and in-frame only. Of a few hundred thousand clones detected, around two thirds appear once; the ten largest clones hold over 9%. The sample consisted of memory CD4+ T cells sorted from blood. Subset denoted: CD45RA-negative fraction. These TCRs come from a man aged 25-45 years in good health.

This clone came up a few times. The rearrangement links TRBV18 to TRBJ2-2; D is unresolved. The length of the CDR3 is 15 residues. V was pared by 2 bases and J by 0 bases, with 7 bases between. Germline-derived CDR1 and CDR2 are KGHSH and LQKENI. The DNA for the CDR3 is TGTGCCAGCTCACCAGCCCCCGCGAACACCGGGGAGCTGTTTTTT. It codes for CASSPAPANTGELFF.

Only a few counts were recorded for this clone. The chain links TRBV19 to TRBJ2-7; maybe TRBD2 (6 bases). Trimming took 4 bases from V and 5 from J, leaving 18 bases between them. The CDR3 loop spans 15 amino acids. Germline CDR1 and CDR2: LNHDA and SQIVND (reference sequence). The CDR3 nucleotides read TGTGCCAGTAGTACCTACCCACGGCCGGGGGACGAGCAGTACTTC. It is translated as CASSTYPRPGDEQYF.

This clone appeared many times. Other nucleotide sequences in the sample specify the same CDR3. The CDR3 loop reads CASSYSAGGADTQYF. DNA for the CDR3: TGTGCCAGCAGTTACTCGGCGGGAGGGGCAGATACGCAGTATTTT. This chain connects TRBV6-5 to TRBJ2-3, with 9 bases lining up with TRBD2. V was clipped by 0 bases and J by 4 bases; unmatched bases: 2. CDR3 length equals 15 residues. Germline V CDR1 and CDR2: MNHEY, SVGAGI.

The chain uses TRBV6-5 and TRBJ2-5, with D possibly matching TRBD1 (5 bases). In germline, CDR1 is MNHEY, CDR2 SVGAGI. There are 15 residues in the CDR3. The V and J ends lost 7 bases and 1 base respectively, with 16 bases between them. CDR3 protein: CASTALGAGQETQYF. The CDR3 bases are TGTGCCAGCACAGCCTTAGGGGCTGGCCAAGAGACCCAGTACTTC.

The chain couples TRBV7-2 to TRBJ1-3, with a possible D match to TRBD1 (5 bases). Trimming pared 3 bases from V and 4 bases from J, leaving 10 bases between. Per the germline V gene, CDR1 is SGHTA and CDR2 is FQGNSA. This CDR3 is built from 14 residues. CDR3 DNA: TGTGCCAGCAGCTTGGGACCTAGCGGAAACACCATATATTTT. Its translation is CASSLGPSGNTIYF.

The chain employs TRBV7-9 and TRBJ2-1; 8 bases are shared with TRBD2. The germline CDR1 and CDR2 sequences are SEHNR and FQNEAQ (reference sequence). The J segment lost 5 bases and the V segment lost 1 base, leaving 4 bases of the junction unmatched. There are 15 residues in the CDR3. This CDR3 reads CASSLGTSYNNEQFF. The CDR3 bases are TGTGCCAGCAGCTTAGGGACTAGCTATAACAATGAGCAGTTCTTC.

The chain is built from TRBV7-2 and TRBJ2-1, with D unclear. Germline V CDR1 and CDR2: SGHTA, FQGNSA. CDR3 length: 14 residues. Trimming removed 1 base at V and 6 bases at J, with 10 bases between. The CDR3 sequence: CASSLEYGRNEQFF. In nucleotides, the CDR3 is TGTGCCAGCAGCTTAGAATACGGCCGCAATGAGCAGTTCTTC. Combining the CDR3 with reference TRBV7-2 and TRBJ2-1 gives the whole variable domain GAGVSQSPSNKVTEKGKDVELRCDPISGHTALYWYRQSLGQGLEFLIYFQGNSAPDKSGLPSDRFSAERTGGSVSTLTIQRTQQEDSAVYLCASSLEYGRNEQFFGPGTRLTVL.

V is TRBV11-2 and J is TRBJ2-7; D may match TRBD1 or TRBD2 (5 bases each). The CDR3 has 14 amino acids. Trimming shortened V by 5 bases and J by 6 bases, and 17 bases separated the two germline ends. The germline V gene encodes CDR1 SGHAT and CDR2 FQNNGV. The CDR3 reads CASSAGSVGVEQYF. The CDR3 region has the DNA TGTGCCAGCAGCGCAGGGTCGGTCGGGGTCGAGCAGTACTTC.

As concerns this clone: A far larger clone is one base from this, pointing to a likely read error. Other DNA sequences in the same sample also yield this CDR3. The rearrangement uses TRBV28 and TRBJ2-3; 7 nucleotides align to TRBD2. Germline V gene lookup returns CDR1 MDHEN and CDR2 SYDVKM. CDR3 length equals 12 residues. CDR3 loop: CASRGPSGIGGF. The CDR3 coding sequence is TGTGCCAGCAGGGGGCCCAGCGGGATAGGAGGGTTT.

This sequence joins TRBV28 and TRBJ1-2; perhaps TRBD1 as D (5 bases). Germline V CDR1 and CDR2: MDHEN, SYDVKM. Trimming left V 2 bases short and J 7 bases short, with 11 bases between. The CDR3 has 13 residues. The CDR3: CASSLEGPGGYTF. The CDR3 coding sequence is TGTGCCAGCAGTTTAGAGGGGCCGGGTGGCTACACCTTC.

The rearrangement links TRBV18 to TRBJ2-1, with a tentative D call TRBD2 (6 bases). V lost 5 bases and J 2 bases, leaving 19 bases between the germline ends. CDR1 KGHSH and CDR2 LQKENI come from the germline V gene. CDR3 length equals 17 residues. CDR3 DNA: TGTGCCAGCTCAGTCAGATCCGGGACTCGTACCTACAATGAGCAGTTCTTC. Its translation: CASSVRSGTRTYNEQFF.

The chain carries TRBV2 and TRBJ2-1, with D unclear. Germline V lookup: CDR1 SNHLY, CDR2 FYNNEI. The CDR3 runs 10 residues. V was trimmed by 4 bases and J by 10 bases, leaving 5 bases between them. The CDR3 reads CASSAQEQFF. The CDR3 DNA reads TGTGCCAGCAGTGCCCAAGAGCAGTTCTTC.

This clone showed up just once. This chain connects TRBV6-6 to TRBJ2-7, with TRBD2 matching over 10 bases. Per the germline V gene, CDR1 is MNHNY and CDR2 is SVGAGI (reference sequence). CDR3 length equals 16 residues. With V trimmed by 0 bases and J by 2 bases, 4 bases remained unmatched. Here the CDR3 reads CASSYSGGTSAYEQYF. The DNA of the CDR3 is TGTGCCAGCAGTTACTCGGGGGGGACTAGCGCCTACGAGCAGTACTTC.

This clone has only a few counts. This rearrangement joins TRBV5-5 to TRBJ2-2; 14 nucleotides line up with TRBD2. CDR1 SGHKS and CDR2 YYEKEE come from the germline V gene (reference sequence). This CDR3 is built from 20 residues. Unmatched junction bases numbered 13, after V lost 4 bases and J lost 2 bases. CDR3 sequence: CASSPGTSGSLWANTGELFF. The CDR3 nucleotides are TGTGCCAGCAGCCCGGGGACTAGCGGGAGCCTGTGGGCTAACACCGGGGAGCTGTTTTTT.

The sample holds a few counts of this clone. The CDR3, as DNA: TGTGCCAGCAGACGAACAGGGGCGTTGAACACTGAAGCTTTCTTT. It specifies CASRRTGALNTEAFF. The genes are TRBV11-2 and TRBJ1-1, with 7 bases fitting TRBD1. The V gene end was trimmed by 6 bases and the J gene end by 0 bases; junction bases not matched to a gene: 7. Germline V gives CDR1 SGHAT, CDR2 FQNNGV. This CDR3 has 15 residues. The variable domain in full, with the rest retrieved from reference TRBV11-2 and TRBJ1-1, is EAGVAQSPRYKIIEKRQSVAFWCNPISGHATLYWYQQILGQGPKLLIQFQNNGVVDDSQLPKDRFSAERLKGVDSTLKIQPAKLEDSAVYLCASRRTGALNTEAFFGQGTRLTVV.

The J gene is TRBJ1-5, the V gene TRBV9; D might be TRBD1 (5 bases). CDR1 is SGDLS, CDR2 YYNGEE, per germline. V gave up 3 bases and J gave up 5 bases, with 9 bases separating them. The CDR3 is 13 residues long. The chain's CDR3 is CASSGDVDQPQHF. The CDR3, as DNA: TGTGCCAGCAGCGGGGACGTTGATCAGCCCCAGCATTTT.

The chain is built from TRBV27 and TRBJ2-3; tentatively, D is TRBD1 (5 bases). The CDR3 is 15 residues long. V lost 6 bases and J 2 bases, leaving 15 bases between the germline ends. Germline V gives CDR1 MNHEY, CDR2 SMNVEV (reference sequence). CDR3 loop: CASRERQTHTDTQYF. DNA for the CDR3: TGTGCCAGCAGGGAGAGACAGACACACACAGATACGCAGTATTTT.

This clone came up a few times. This chain connects TRBV5-1 to TRBJ1-5; D might be TRBD1 (6 bases). This CDR3 region has 15 residues. Germline CDR1 SGHRS, CDR2 YFSETQ. V lost 0 bases and J 4 bases, leaving 11 bases between the germline ends. CDR3 sequence reads: CASSLDGTLNQPQHF. The CDR3 DNA reads as TGCGCCAGCAGCTTGGATGGGACACTAAATCAGCCCCAGCATTTT.

The chain couples TRBV5-1 to TRBJ2-3; 8 bases match TRBD2. Germline V gene sequence: CDR1 SGHRS, CDR2 YFSETQ. The CDR3 is 16 amino acids. With V trimmed by 0 bases and J by 1 base, 4 bases remained unmatched. The CDR3 sequence: CASSLAPGGGTDTQYF. CDR3 bases: TGCGCCAGCAGCTTGGCTCCGGGAGGGGGCACAGATACGCAGTATTTT.

As concerns this clone: Other DNA sequences in this sample translate to the same CDR3. V is TRBV10-1 and J is TRBJ2-5, with a tentative D call TRBD2 (6 bases). The V end lost 5 bases, the J end lost 2 bases, and 9 bases lay between the germline ends. The CDR3 is 13 amino acids. Per germline, CDR1 WNHNN and CDR2 SYGVQD (reference sequence). The CDR3 spells CASSRDSQETQYF. Written as DNA, the CDR3 is TGCGCCAGCAGTCGGGACTCTCAAGAGACCCAGTACTTC.